The 28 T cell receptor beta chains below come from one sample, sequenced in a study of long-term antiretroviral therapy in people with HIV. Survey-level resolution applied to immunoSEQ assay v3.0. Data came from immunoSEQ multiplex PCR; TCRdb stores just in-frame clones and leaves some out. The sample holds about 32,000 clones, 95% to 98% seen once. Source: unsorted PBMCs, taken 7.6 years after starting antiretroviral therapy. The source of these receptors is a man between 25 and 39 years old with HIV.

The V and J genes are TRBV9 and TRBJ2-7; D may correspond to TRBD1 or TRBD2 (5 bases each). There are 14 residues in the CDR3. V lost 1 base and J lost 3, with 11 bases in between. Germline V gene sequence: CDR1 SGDLS, CDR2 YYNGEE. In DNA form, the CDR3 reads TGTGCCAGCAGCGTAAGCCCGGGGCACTACGAGCAGTACTTC. Its protein is CASSVSPGHYEQYF.

The genes are TRBV9 and TRBJ1-6, with 11 bases aligning to TRBD1. Trimming cost V 0 bases and J 10 bases; bases outside gene matches: 3. The CDR3 sequence is 15 residues long. Germline CDR1 is SGDLS and CDR2 is YYNGEE. The CDR3: CASSVGTGGNSPLHF. The CDR3 DNA is TGTGCCAGCAGCGTAGGGACAGGGGGCAACTCACCCCTCCACTTT.

The chain employs TRBV5-1 and TRBJ2-1; no clear D gene. Deletions cut 0 bases from V and 4 bases from J, with 5 bases between. The length of the CDR3 is 13 residues. Germline values: CDR1 SGHRS, CDR2 YFSETQ. CDR3 region: CASSLALYNEQFF. CDR3 in DNA: TGCGCCAGCAGCTTGGCGCTTTACAATGAGCAGTTCTTC.

This chain joins TRBV2 and TRBJ2-1, with D possibly TRBD2 on 6 matching bases. The CDR3 has 14 residues. The V gene's germline CDR1 is SNHLY and CDR2 FYNNEI. Between the trimmed V and J ends, which lost 8 bases and 2 bases, there was a span of 13 bases. CDR3 nucleotide sequence: TGTGCCAGCGGGAGCGGGCGCACCTACAATGAGCAGTTCTTC. Amino acids: CASGSGRTYNEQFF.

The V call is TRBV5-5, the J call TRBJ1-1; D is ambiguous. CDR1 SGHKS and CDR2 YYEKEE come from the germline V gene (reference sequence). Trimming took off 3 bases at V and 1 base at J, with 10 bases between the two ends. The CDR3 is 14 residues long. CDR3 DNA sequence: TGTGCCAGCAGCTGGGCTGGGGAGAACACTGAAGCTTTCTTT. This sequence encodes CASSWAGENTEAFF.

The chain recombines TRBV6-1 with TRBJ2-1; the D is unclear. Trimming took 5 bases from V and 12 from J, leaving 8 bases between them. The CDR3 length is 10 residues. Germline lookup yields CDR1 MNHNS and CDR2 SASEGT. In DNA, the CDR3 is TGTGCCAGCAGTTTAAATCTGCAGTTCTTC. Its protein is CASSLNLQFF.

The V and J genes are TRBV2 and TRBJ2-1; 9 nucleotides align to TRBD2. From germline, CDR1 is SNHLY and CDR2 FYNNEI. This CDR3 spans 17 amino acids. Trimming removed 7 bases from V and 7 bases from J; junction bases left unmatched: 17. CDR3 DNA sequence: TGTGCCAGCATAGTTGACCCCGGGACTAGCAGCACAAATGAGCAGTTCTTC. This sequence encodes CASIVDPGTSSTNEQFF.

The gene calls are TRBV27 and TRBJ2-3; the D is unclear. Trimming pared 2 bases from V and 6 bases from J, leaving 3 bases between. CDR1 and CDR2 from the germline V gene are MNHEY and SMNVEV (reference sequence). The CDR3 is 11 residues long. CDR3 bases: TGTGCCAGCAGTTTAGCCGATACGCAGTATTTT. Translated, it gives CASSLADTQYF.

The V call is TRBV27, the J call TRBJ2-7, with 7 bases identical to TRBD1. V lost 7 bases, J lost 0 bases, and 9 bases stayed unmatched. The CDR3 is 15 residues long. Germline V gene lookup returns CDR1 MNHEY and CDR2 SMNVEV (reference sequence). The CDR3 loop reads CASKPDRAVSYEQYF. The CDR3 region has the DNA TGTGCCAGCAAACCCGACAGGGCGGTCTCCTACGAGCAGTACTTC.

The rearrangement uses TRBV21-1 and TRBJ2-3; the table's TRBD1 call for D was not verified on the DNA. TRBV21-1 is designated a pseudogene. The CDR3 covers 15 residues. Here the CDR3 reads CASGKGTATQDTQYF. The CDR3 DNA reads TGTGCCAGCGGCAAAGGGACAGCTACTCAAGATACGCAGTATTTT.

The chain couples TRBV4-2 to TRBJ1-1; 9 bases are a match to TRBD1. This CDR3 has 17 amino acids. J gave up 1 base and V 2 bases, and 8 bases lay outside the gene matches. Germline V gene data show CDR1 as LGHNA and CDR2 as YNFKEQ. The DNA for the CDR3 is TGTGCCAGCAGCCAACTCGGACAGGGGCGCTGGAACACTGAAGCTTTCTTT. Translation gives CASSQLGQGRWNTEAFF.

The genes are TRBV5-4 and TRBJ1-1, with a possible D match to TRBD1 (6 bases). The CDR3 consists of 14 residues. Germline loops: CDR1 SGHNT, CDR2 YYREEE (reference sequence). V was cut by 2 bases and J by 7 bases, with 15 bases left in between. The chain's CDR3 is CASSFSGGRGEAFF. Here the CDR3 DNA reads TGTGCCAGCAGCTTTTCTGGGGGGCGCGGTGAAGCTTTCTTT.

This chain connects TRBV10-3 to TRBJ1-1; 7 bases are a match to TRBD1. The CDR3 has 15 residues. The V gene's germline CDR1 is ENHRY and CDR2 SYGVKD. After removal of 2 bases from V and 4 bases from J, the junction contained 7 bases not matched to a gene. CDR3 sequence reads: CAISEDRVGVTEAFF. The CDR3 DNA reads as TGTGCCATCAGTGAGGACAGGGTGGGAGTCACTGAAGCTTTCTTT.

The V call is TRBV5-6, the J call TRBJ2-5; possible D gene TRBD1, 5 bases. V lost 5 bases, J lost 5 bases, and 13 bases lay in between. There are 13 residues in the CDR3. Germline V lookup: CDR1 SGHDT, CDR2 YYEEEE. The CDR3 DNA is TGTGCCAGCAGGAAACAGGCATTTGAGACCCAGTACTTC. This sequence encodes CASRKQAFETQYF.

This clone was counted a single time. This chain joins TRBV28 and TRBJ2-7, with 10 bases fitting TRBD2. The V and J ends lost 8 bases and 0 bases, in that order; junction bases with no gene match: 7. The length of the CDR3 is 15 residues. Germline CDR1 is MDHEN and CDR2 is SYDVKM. DNA for the CDR3: TGTGCCAGCCGACGGACTAGCGGAGGCTCCTACGAGCAGTACTTC. Protein: CASRRTSGGSYEQYF. Full variable domain (outside the CDR3, taken from reference TRBV28 and TRBJ2-7): DVKVTQSSRYLVKRTGEKVFLECVQDMDHENMFWYRQDPGLGLRLIYFSYDVKMKEKGDIPEGYSVSREKKERFSLILESASTNQTSMYLCASRRTSGGSYEQYFGPGTRLTVT.

The CDR3, as DNA: TGCGCCAGCAGCCAAGGACAGTTTTCGAACACCATATATTTT. Translated: CASSQGQFSNTIYF. This chain uses TRBV4-3 with TRBJ1-3; the D gene is possibly TRBD1 (5 bases). The CDR3 covers 14 residues. Germline V gives CDR1 LGHNA, CDR2 YSLEER. Trimming shortened V by 1 base and J by 7 bases, and 11 bases separated the two germline ends.

J is TRBJ2-7 and V is TRBV11-1, with a possible D match to TRBD2 (6 bases). Deletions cut 1 base from V and 0 bases from J, with 10 bases between. The CDR3 is 15 amino acids. Germline lookup yields CDR1 SGHAT and CDR2 FQDESV (reference sequence). CDR3 DNA sequence: TGTGCCAGCAGCTTAGTAGGAGGGAGCTCCTACGAGCAGTACTTC. As protein: CASSLVGGSSYEQYF.

The chain recombines TRBV7-9 with TRBJ1-2, with D possibly matching TRBD1 (6 bases). The V gene's germline CDR1 is SEHNR and CDR2 FQNEAQ (reference sequence). The V end lost 4 bases, the J end lost 4 bases, and 13 bases lay between the germline ends. The CDR3 sequence is 14 residues long. This chain's CDR3 is CASSYRDLIYGYTF. CDR3 coding DNA: TGTGCCAGCAGCTACAGGGATTTAATCTATGGCTACACCTTC.

J is TRBJ1-1 and V is TRBV27, with 8 bases identical to TRBD1. This CDR3 spans 15 amino acids. Germline loops: CDR1 MNHEY, CDR2 SMNVEV (reference sequence). Trimming took 2 bases from V and 7 from J; bases not matched to a gene: 9. The CDR3 reads CASSLTGGRGHEAFF. The CDR3, as DNA: TGTGCCAGCAGTTTAACAGGGGGTCGCGGCCATGAAGCTTTCTTT.

The CDR3 is CAIRREAFSTDTQYF. CDR3 nucleotides: TGTGCCATCAGGCGGGAGGCCTTTAGCACAGATACGCAGTATTTT. This chain uses TRBV10-3 with TRBJ2-3; 8 nucleotides match TRBD2. Unmatched junction bases numbered 5, after V lost 6 bases and J lost 0 bases. From germline, CDR1 is ENHRY and CDR2 SYGVKD. CDR3 length equals 15 residues.

This sequence joins TRBV19 and TRBJ1-2; D is unclear. Germline V gene sequence: CDR1 LNHDA, CDR2 SQIVND (reference sequence). The CDR3 has 11 residues. The germline V and J ends were trimmed by 9 bases and 7 bases, with 12 bases remaining between them. CDR3 DNA sequence: TGTGCCAGCCTAGATCTTGGTGGCTACACCTTC. Its translation is CASLDLGGYTF. Complete variable domain (other parts from reference TRBV19 and TRBJ1-2): DGGITQSPKYLFRKEGQNVTLSCEQNLNHDAMYWYRQDPGQGLRLIYYSQIVNDFQKGDIAEGYSVSREKKESFPLTVTSAQKNPTAFYLCASLDLGGYTFGSGTRLTVV.

V usage is TRBV5-4 and J usage is TRBJ2-5; D might be TRBD1 (5 bases). The CDR3 spans 13 residues. V lost 2 bases and J 7 bases, leaving 12 bases between the germline ends. Germline V CDR1 and CDR2: SGHNT, YYREEE (reference sequence). CDR3 in amino acids: CASSLLSRVTQYF. CDR3 sequence (DNA): TGTGCCAGCAGCTTATTAAGCAGGGTGACCCAGTACTTC.

This sequence joins TRBV6-5 and TRBJ1-2; D gene ambiguous. Germline V gene lookup returns CDR1 MNHEY and CDR2 SVGAGI. Trimming pared 6 bases from V and 3 bases from J, leaving 11 bases between. The CDR3 covers 13 residues. CDR3 sequence (DNA): TGTGCCAGCAGAGGAGAGGGTGACTATGGCTACACCTTC. Translating gives CASRGEGDYGYTF.

The chain is built from TRBV11-3 and TRBJ2-1; D call uncertain. V was shortened by 5 bases and J by 9 bases, with 11 bases between the two germline ends. This CDR3 has 12 amino acids. Germline V lookup: CDR1 SGHNT, CDR2 YENEEA. In DNA form, the CDR3 reads TGTGCCAGCAGCCAAAGAGATAGTGAGCAGTTCTTC. It codes for CASSQRDSEQFF.

J is TRBJ2-7 and V is TRBV7-3; D is unresolved. The CDR3 is 14 amino acids. Germline V gene sequence: CDR1 SGHTA, CDR2 FQGTGA. Trimming removed 1 base at V and 0 bases at J, with 7 bases between. The CDR3: CASSLREASYEQYF. The CDR3 bases are TGTGCCAGCAGCTTAAGGGAAGCCTCCTACGAGCAGTACTTC.

The chain joins TRBV5-4 to TRBJ2-2; possibly TRBD1 for D (5 bases). The CDR3 covers 15 residues. Trimming took 1 base from V and 0 from J, leaving 7 bases between them. Germline V gene lookup returns CDR1 SGHNT and CDR2 YYREEE (reference sequence). The CDR3 coding sequence is TGTGCCAGCAGCTTGTTAGGGGCGAACACCGGGGAGCTGTTTTTT. Amino acids: CASSLLGANTGELFF.

A few counts support this clone. The rearrangement links TRBV4-3 to TRBJ1-5; weak D call: TRBD1 (5 bases). This CDR3 has 17 amino acids. Trimming removed 0 bases from V and 7 bases from J, with 19 bases in between. Germline V gene lookup returns CDR1 LGHNA and CDR2 YSLEER. CDR3 DNA sequence: TGCGCCAGCAGCCAAGACTATCCAGGGAAACGGGACCAGCCCCAGCATTTT. Its translation is CASSQDYPGKRDQPQHF.

V usage is TRBV29-1 and J usage is TRBJ1-1; no definite D call. The CDR3 covers 11 residues. The germline V gene has CDR1 SQVTM and CDR2 ANQGSEA. Trimming shortened V by 6 bases and J by 0 bases, and 5 bases separated the two germline ends. CDR3 residues: CSVPVNTEAFF. In DNA, the CDR3 is TGCAGCGTACCGGTGAACACTGAAGCTTTCTTT.